Presented here are 29 T cell receptor beta chains from one specimen sequenced in a study of CXCR3-negative and CXCR3-positive naive CD8 T cells. The libraries of TRB cDNA were constructed through 5' RACE using UMI labels. TCRdb reworked the 5' RACE reads into one entry per CDR3 protein, no DNA. Across some 66,000 distinct CDR3 sequences, the top ten clones capture around 1.5% of the sample. Input material: naive CXCR3- CD8+ T cells from blood. The subset was: CD45RO-CCR7+CD27+CD95- naive CD8+ T cells lacking CXCR3 (TNR3-). These receptors came from a human donor in good health. Some clones in this sample may be carry-over from other donors' samples.

V gene TRBV7-9 combines with J gene TRBJ2-7; TCRdb reports TRBD2, a call that lacks DNA to check it against. Germline CDR1 SEHNR, CDR2 FQNEAQ (reference sequence). The length of the CDR3 is 16 residues. CDR3 amino acids: CASSSLAGGITYEQYF.

This chain connects TRBV28 to TRBJ2-3; as DNA is missing, the TRBD1 call by TCRdb cannot be tested. This CDR3 is built from 15 residues. CDR1 MDHEN and CDR2 SYDVKM come from the germline V gene. The CDR3: CASSFGARAADTQYF. Full variable domain (missing parts from reference TRBV28 and TRBJ2-3): DVKVTQSSRYLVKRTGEKVFLECVQDMDHENMFWYRQDPGLGLRLIYFSYDVKMKEKGDIPEGYSVSREKKERFSLILESASTNQTSMYLCASSFGARAADTQYFGPGTRLTVL.

The genes are TRBV6-5 and TRBJ1-5. Germline V gene sequence: CDR1 MNHEY, CDR2 SVGAGI. The CDR3 contains 15 residues. Here the CDR3 reads CASSFSEGSNQPQHF.

The rearrangement links TRBV5-3 to TRBJ2-7; lacking DNA, the TRBD2 call made by TCRdb goes unchecked. TRBV5-3 carries the ORF label, with uncertain function. The CDR3 totals 15 residues. CDR3 sequence: CARSPRAPSPYEQYF.

The chain is built from TRBV28 and TRBJ2-2; TCRdb selects TRBD1, and the lack of DNA leaves this call unchecked. This CDR3 is built from 14 residues. From germline, CDR1 is MDHEN and CDR2 SYDVKM. The CDR3 reads CASSLGTGTGELFF.

This chain joins TRBV4-1 and TRBJ2-3; absent DNA, TCRdb's TRBD2 call cannot be checked. Germline CDR1 MGHRA, CDR2 YSYEKL. This CDR3 has 20 amino acids. CDR3 amino acids: CASSPWTDPGLAGGPDTQYF.

The genes are TRBV12-3 or TRBV12-4 and TRBJ2-1; the TCRdb D gene call, TRBD2, has no DNA to confirm it. The length of the CDR3 is 12 residues. The chain's CDR3 is CASSLPYNEQFF.

V is TRBV28 and J is TRBJ2-7; the D call of TRBD1 rests on TCRdb alone, since no DNA is present to check it. The CDR3 has 15 residues. Germline CDR1 and CDR2: MDHEN and SYDVKM. The CDR3 here is CASRLYGGGTYEQYF.

The chain is built from TRBV4-3 and TRBJ2-7; TCRdb's assignment of TRBD1 cannot be checked, as there is no DNA. Germline values: CDR1 LGHNA, CDR2 YSLEER. The CDR3 loop spans 16 amino acids. The CDR3 sequence: CASSQDGGQGGYEQYF.

The V gene is TRBV5-1, the J gene TRBJ2-3; TCRdb names TRBD2, which stays unverified in the absence of DNA. The length of the CDR3 is 17 residues. Germline V gene data show CDR1 as SGHRS and CDR2 as YFSETQ. The chain's CDR3 is CASSSRLAGGGRDTQYF.

V is TRBV7-9 and J is TRBJ2-1; TCRdb picks TRBD2, but there is no DNA to check that call. The CDR3 runs 14 residues. Per germline, CDR1 SEHNR and CDR2 FQNEAQ (reference sequence). This CDR3 reads CASTEGLTGNEQFF.

J is TRBJ2-5 and V is TRBV28; no DNA is available, so the TRBD1 call from TCRdb remains unchecked. This CDR3 region has 14 residues. The V gene's germline CDR1 is MDHEN and CDR2 SYDVKM. CDR3 sequence: CASSGTGTQETQYF. The entire variable domain, with the rest obtained from reference TRBV28 and TRBJ2-5, is as follows: DVKVTQSSRYLVKRTGEKVFLECVQDMDHENMFWYRQDPGLGLRLIYFSYDVKMKEKGDIPEGYSVSREKKERFSLILESASTNQTSMYLCASSGTGTQETQYFGPGTRLLVL.

The chain has TRBV29-1 and TRBJ1-3; TCRdb calls TRBD1, which cannot be checked without DNA. Germline assignment: CDR1 SQVTM and CDR2 ANQGSEA. The length of the CDR3 is 15 residues. CDR3 region: CSVDELGGEGNTIYF.

The V gene is TRBV7-2, the J gene TRBJ2-7; with no DNA, the TCRdb D assignment of TRBD2 cannot be verified. Germline CDR1 and CDR2: SGHTA and FQGNSA. CDR3 length: 15 residues. The CDR3 is CASSTSGLPTYEQYF.

The chain couples TRBV7-9 to TRBJ2-2. The CDR3 consists of 15 residues. Germline loops: CDR1 SEHNR, CDR2 FQNEAQ (reference sequence). This CDR3 is CASSMSGRIPGELFF.

The chain links TRBV7-2 to TRBJ2-3; TCRdb outputs TRBD2, but without DNA this stays unchecked. Germline lookup yields CDR1 SGHTA and CDR2 FQGNSA. The CDR3 spans 19 residues. The CDR3 spells CASSFTIRTSTPSTDTQYF.

The V and J genes are TRBV20-1 and TRBJ2-2; TCRdb indicates TRBD2, and absent DNA this call remains unverified. Germline loops: CDR1 DFQATT, CDR2 SNEGSKA (reference sequence). The CDR3 loop spans 16 amino acids. The CDR3 is CSARTPSAANTGELFF.

The rearrangement links TRBV2 to TRBJ1-3. Germline lookup yields CDR1 SNHLY and CDR2 FYNNEI. The CDR3 contains 18 residues. The chain's CDR3 is CASSESGIQSLSGNTIYF.

V and J are TRBV24-1 and TRBJ1-5; without DNA, the TCRdb call of TRBD1 cannot be checked. Germline V gives CDR1 KGHDR, CDR2 SFDVKD. The CDR3 contains 13 residues. The chain's CDR3 is CATSDFTGQPQHF.

The chain links TRBV5-5 to TRBJ1-1; lacking DNA, the TRBD1 call made by TCRdb goes unchecked. Germline V gene sequence: CDR1 SGHKS, CDR2 YYEKEE (reference sequence). The CDR3 covers 18 residues. The CDR3 protein is CASSEETGVNLMNTEAFF.

The chain employs TRBV7-9 and TRBJ1-1; the D call of TRBD1 rests on TCRdb alone, since no DNA is present to check it. Per germline, CDR1 SEHNR and CDR2 FQNEAQ (reference sequence). The CDR3 is 17 amino acids. The CDR3 loop is CASSGGLGRGRNTEAFF.

This rearrangement joins TRBV7-9 to TRBJ2-1; TCRdb proposes TRBD1, but this gene call is untestable without DNA. The CDR3 is 15 amino acids. From germline, CDR1 is SEHNR and CDR2 FQNEAQ (reference sequence). This CDR3 is CASSPGTSSYNEPFF.

The chain has TRBV12-3 or TRBV12-4 and TRBJ2-6; TCRdb calls TRBD2, which cannot be checked without DNA. The CDR3 sequence is 17 residues long. The CDR3 loop is CASSLAGLSSGANVLTF.

The chain uses TRBV9 and TRBJ1-1; without DNA, the TCRdb call of TRBD1 cannot be checked. The CDR3 is 15 amino acids. Per the germline V gene, CDR1 is SGDLS and CDR2 is YYNGEE. The CDR3 here is CASSGGQGAPAEAFF. Supplemented by reference TRBV9 and TRBJ1-1, the full variable domain reads DSGVTQTPKHLITATGQRVTLRCSPRSGDLSVYWYQQSLDQGLQFLIQYYNGEERAKGNILERFSAQQFPDLHSELNLSSLELGDSALYFCASSGGQGAPAEAFFGQGTRLTVV.

The J gene is TRBJ1-2, the V gene TRBV27; TCRdb proposes TRBD1, but this gene call is untestable without DNA. The CDR3 consists of 14 residues. The germline V gene encodes CDR1 MNHEY and CDR2 SMNVEV (reference sequence). The CDR3 here is CASSSGLASSGYTF.

The chain employs TRBV27 and TRBJ2-7; lacking DNA, the TRBD2 call made by TCRdb goes unchecked. This CDR3 contains 13 residues. Germline V gene data show CDR1 as MNHEY and CDR2 as SMNVEV (reference sequence). CDR3 amino acids: CASSPWAGYEQYF.

The V call is TRBV4-3, the J call TRBJ2-1; TCRdb returns TRBD1, unconfirmable since there is no DNA. Germline V lookup: CDR1 LGHNA, CDR2 YSLEER. The CDR3 loop spans 17 amino acids. CDR3 sequence reads: CASSQEGVASPYNEQLF.

The rearrangement joins TRBV7-2 to TRBJ2-7. Germline V gene sequence: CDR1 SGHTA, CDR2 FQGNSA. The CDR3 length is 14 residues. The CDR3 loop is CASSLAPLTREQYF.

The CDR3 sequence: CASVSGDSTDTQYF. The chain recombines TRBV12-3 or TRBV12-4 with TRBJ2-3; the TCRdb call, TRBD1, lacks DNA for checking. The CDR3 has 14 amino acids.